These T cell receptor beta chains were read from a single sample in a study of blood T cell repertoires in COVID-19. Assay used: immunoSEQ multiplex PCR; TCRdb lists only in-frame clones, some missing. The sample lists fewer than 250,000 clones, 84% occurring once. The sample comprised peripheral blood. These receptors originate from a middle-aged man with acute or convalescent COVID-19. Both conserved end residues are part of each CDR3. D genes are given only for firm matches. Clone size is given for some rows only: seen once, a few or many times, or a class if the clone is expanded.

j_call,d_call,v_call,clone_size,cdr3_aa,cdr3_nt
TRBJ2-2,TRBD1,TRBV2,-,CASRPGTGNTGELFF,TGTGCCAGCAGGCCCGGGACAGGAAACACCGGGGAGCTGTTTTTT
TRBJ2-1,TRBD2,TRBV11-2,-,CASSAYGTSGSSYNEQFF,TGTGCCAGCAGCGCATACGGGACTAGCGGGAGTTCGTACAATGAGCAGTTCTTC
TRBJ1-2,-,TRBV7-9,-,CASSRDTYGYTF,TGTGCCAGCAGCCGGGACACCTATGGCTACACCTTC
TRBJ2-7,TRBD2,TRBV23-1,-,CASSTGTSGRTRTYEQYF,TGCGCCAGCAGTACCGGGACTAGCGGGAGGACCCGAACCTACGAGCAGTACTTC
TRBJ2-1,TRBD2,TRBV6-5,-,CASRQGLAGVEQFF,TGTGCCAGCAGACAGGGACTAGCGGGAGTTGAGCAGTTCTTC
TRBJ2-4,-,TRBV7-9,few,CASSSTGPVAKNIQYF,TGTGCCAGCAGCTCAACAGGCCCCGTAGCCAAAAACATTCAGTACTTC
TRBJ2-3,TRBD2,TRBV5-1,-,CASSFYSGGTDTQYF,TGCGCCAGCAGCTTTTATAGCGGGGGCACAGATACGCAGTATTTT
TRBJ2-1,-,TRBV10-3,-,CAISERELTNEQFF,TGTGCCATCAGTGAACGGGAGTTGACCAATGAGCAGTTCTTC
TRBJ2-1,-,TRBV19,-,CASSVRWELNEQFF,TGTGCCAGTAGCGTGCGGTGGGAGTTGAATGAGCAGTTCTTC
TRBJ1-2,TRBD1,TRBV30,-,CAWSVETGVIYGYTF,TGTGCCTGGAGTGTGGAGACAGGGGTTATCTATGGCTACACCTTC
TRBJ1-5,-,TRBV25-1,-,CASSERGRQPQHF,TGTGCCAGCAGTGAACGGGGGAGGCAGCCCCAGCATTTT
TRBJ2-6,TRBD1,TRBV7-3,-,CASSLQGAPGANVLTF,TGTGCCAGCAGCTTACAGGGGGCTCCTGGGGCCAACGTCCTGACTTTC
TRBJ1-5,-,TRBV28,-,CAITGRAGEQPQHF,TGTGCCATCACGGGGAGGGCAGGCGAGCAGCCCCAGCATTTT
TRBJ1-5,-,TRBV6-5,-,CASSYSRPASNQPQHF,TGTGCCAGCAGTTACTCGAGGCCAGCTAGCAATCAGCCCCAGCATTTT
TRBJ2-7,-,TRBV6-6,-,CASSPLLEQYF,TGTGCCAGCAGTCCCCTCCTGGAGCAGTACTTC
TRBJ2-1,-,TRBV7-3,few,CASSLRDKVFF,TGTGCCAGCAGCTTACGAGACAAGGTATTCTTC
TRBJ2-1,-,TRBV19,-,CASSIGKAYNEQFF,TGTGCCAGTAGTATAGGTAAAGCTTACAATGAGCAGTTCTTC
TRBJ1-1,-,TRBV19,-,CASSPANRLGTEAFF,TGTGCCAGTAGCCCCGCGAACAGGTTGGGGACTGAAGCTTTCTTT
TRBJ1-1,-,TRBV6-5,-,CASSSQGSNTEAFF,TGTGCCAGCAGTTCTCAGGGATCGAACACTGAAGCTTTCTTT
TRBJ1-1,-,TRBV28,-,CASSLPTENTEAFF,TGTGCCAGCAGTTTGCCTACAGAGAACACTGAAGCTTTCTTT
TRBJ1-2,-,TRBV3-1/TRBV3-2,-,CASSQGNPGGYGYTF,TGTGCCAGCAGCCAAGGGAATCCCGGGGGCTATGGCTACACCTTC
TRBJ2-1,TRBD2,TRBV10-3,-,CAISEFGAGGSYNEQFF,TGTGCCATCAGTGAGTTCGGAGCGGGAGGGAGTTACAATGAGCAGTTCTTC
TRBJ2-7,TRBD2,TRBV6-1,-,CASSERWASGKTYEQYF,TGTGCCAGCAGTGAAAGGTGGGCTAGCGGTAAAACCTACGAGCAGTACTTC
TRBJ2-1,TRBD2,TRBV27,-,CASSYRGLRGEQFF,TGTGCCAGCAGTTACCGGGGACTACGGGGTGAGCAGTTCTTC
TRBJ1-1,-,TRBV27,few,CASSAPGRRAFF,TGTGCCAGCAGTGCTCCCGGGCGGAGGGCTTTCTTT
TRBJ2-1,-,TRBV11-1,once,CASSFQGNEQFF,TGTGCCAGCAGCTTCCAGGGGAATGAGCAGTTCTTC
TRBJ2-1,-,TRBV27,-,CASTRQGLYNEQFF,TGTGCCAGTACCCGACAGGGACTCTACAATGAGCAGTTCTTC
TRBJ1-1,-,TRBV18,-,CASSPRRQTLNTEAFF,TGTGCCAGCTCACCGCGACGACAGACCTTGAACACTGAAGCTTTCTTT
TRBJ1-1,-,TRBV10-3,-,CAISSREQNTEAFF,TGTGCCATCAGTTCCAGGGAACAGAACACTGAAGCTTTCTTT
TRBJ2-1,-,TRBV18,-,CASSSDIGQFF,TGTGCCAGCTCATCGGACATCGGGCAGTTCTTC
TRBJ2-5,TRBD2,TRBV18,few,CASSPSLAGAGETQYF,TGTGCCAGCTCACCATCGCTAGCGGGAGCGGGAGAGACCCAGTACTTC
TRBJ1-2,-,TRBV7-2,few,CASSFQGPYGYTF,TGTGCCAGCAGCTTTCAGGGCCCCTATGGCTACACCTTC
TRBJ2-4,TRBD1,TRBV2,-,CASRGRGQGVLGKNIQYF,TGTGCCAGCAGGGGAAGGGGACAGGGGGTTCTCGGCAAAAACATTCAGTACTTC
TRBJ1-4,TRBD1,TRBV28,-,CASRSGTGVIRAEKLFF,TGTGCCAGCCGATCCGGGACAGGGGTAATACGGGCTGAAAAACTGTTTTTT
TRBJ1-5,-,TRBV18,-,CASSPQTGPDQPQHF,TGTGCCAGCTCACCACAGACAGGCCCCGATCAGCCCCAGCATTTT
TRBJ2-7,-,TRBV2,-,CASSEAGHSYEQYF,TGTGCCAGCAGTGAAGCTGGCCACTCCTACGAGCAGTACTTC
TRBJ2-5,TRBD2,TRBV28,-,CASNPGLAGGVGEETQYF,TGTGCCAGCAACCCCGGACTAGCGGGAGGTGTTGGCGAAGAGACCCAGTACTTC